The source of this T cell receptor beta chain is a study of blood T cell repertoires in COVID-19. In the source study's methods: From reference gene primer amplification, estimates of nucleated cell counts were derived. Assay used: immunoSEQ multiplex PCR; TCRdb lists only in-frame clones, some missing. The V and J calls and the clone size are those of that table, but D and trimming were determined from the DNA. The data show under 200,000 clones, with approximately 90% seen just once and roughly 7.3% held by the top ten. The CDR3 contains 10 residues. V shed 6 bases and J shed 7 bases, with 10 bases lying between them. Per the germline V gene, CDR1 is DFQATT and CDR2 is SNEGSKA (reference sequence).

The chain uses TRBV20-1 and TRBJ2-7; perhaps TRBD1 as D (6 bases). The TCR comes from a woman of 80 years or more in a cohort sampled during active or convalescent COVID-19. Sequencing used peripheral blood. The DNA of the CDR3 is TGCAGTGCACCCGACAGGGAGCAGTACTTC. The encoded protein is CSAPDREQYF.